The entry that follows covers one T cell receptor (beta chain) sequence. Original methodology: Nucleated cell number was recorded as an estimate derived from reference gene primer amplification. Sequenced by immunoSEQ multiplex PCR; TCRdb stores in-frame clones only, minus some. V and J calls and clone size come straight from that table; D and trimming were deduced from the DNA. The sample contains over 200,000 clones, about nine tenths of which appear only once. These data belong to a study of blood T cell repertoires in COVID-19. V dropped 2 bases and J dropped 5 bases, with 16 bases sitting between them. The V gene's germline CDR1 is WNHNN and CDR2 SYGVQD (reference sequence). This CDR3 is built from 15 residues.

This receptor was taken from a woman aged 60-75 years with acute or convalescent COVID-19. Specimen: peripheral blood. The rearrangement uses TRBV10-1 and TRBJ2-7; a weak D match, TRBD1 (5 bases). CDR3 protein: CASSERVARVDEQYF. CDR3 in DNA: TGCGCCAGCAGTGAGAGAGTAGCCAGGGTCGACGAGCAGTACTTC.